This T cell receptor beta chain appears in the sequencing data of a study of blood T cells in healthy people across ages. The authors ran a second PCR of 7 to 11 cycles using a sample-barcoded 5' primer and a J-beta primer mix. From the 5' RACE reads, TCRdb called clonotypes with MiXCR, one entry per CDR3 protein. The sample contains some 690,000 distinct CDR3 sequences, around a fifth of which appear only once. Unmatched junction bases numbered 3, after V lost 1 base and J lost 7 bases. The CDR3 is made up of 15 amino acids. At least 6.5 million PBMCs were isolated per sample. There were at least 5.5 micrograms of total RNA extracted from every sample.

The sequence was collected from a man aged 65-85 years in good health. Sequencing was performed on blood. The V call is TRBV12-3 or TRBV12-4, the J call TRBJ2-1, with TRBD1 matching 11 bases. The CDR3 DNA reads as TGTGCCAGCAGTTTAGTTGGGACAGGGGGGAATGAGCAGTTCTTC. Its translation: CASSLVGTGGNEQFF.